This T cell receptor beta chain is from a study of brain T cells in children with intractable seizures. Study-level findings and limits: Only CDR3 sequence similarity suggested viral specificity, without known HCMV serostatus.

With respect to this clone: The antigen is not known.

The sequenced cases were selected for having the highest brain T cell transcript signatures. CDR1 MNHNS and CDR2 SASEGT come from the germline V gene. This CDR3 has 14 residues. Trimming shortened V by 3 bases and J by 0 bases, and 6 bases separated the two germline ends. Some clones are missing from TCRdb's copy, which holds only in-frame ones; the method was immunoSEQ multiplex PCR. The table shows tens of thousands of clones, with approximately 94% occurring only once. This chain joins TRBV6-1 and TRBJ1-5, with D hard to call. The clonotype was recovered from a boy under two years old with tuberous sclerosis and intractable seizures. The material sequenced was peripheral blood, taken at surgery. In DNA, the CDR3 is TGTGCCAGCAGTGACAGATATAGCAATCAGCCCCAGCATTTT. As protein: CASSDRYSNQPQHF.